Each of the 17 T cell receptor beta chains below was sequenced from the same sample in a study of T cell repertoires in cytomegalovirus infection. Each CDR3 protein is one row after TCRdb ran MiXCR on the reads. Seen here are roughly 300,000 distinct CDR3 sequences, more than 8% observed once, and the top ten hold around 4.1%. Sequenced material: PBMCs. The receptors here all came from a human donor in good health (CMV status not recorded). Some clones in this sample may be carry-over from other donors' samples.

This clonotype was seen many times. This chain links TRBV5-5 with TRBJ2-3; perhaps TRBD2 as D (6 bases). This CDR3 contains 17 residues. The ends were cut back, 4 bases at V and 1 base at J, with 19 bases in the middle. Germline CDR1 SGHKS, CDR2 YYEKEE (reference sequence). CDR3 residues: CASSTENPGLGTDTQYF. The CDR3 coding sequence is TGTGCCAGCAGCACCGAAAATCCGGGACTCGGCACAGATACGCAGTATTTT. Full variable domain (missing parts from reference TRBV5-5 and TRBJ2-3): DAGVTQSPTHLIKTRGQQVTLRCSPISGHKSVSWYQQVLGQGPQFIFQYYEKEERGRGNFPDRFSARQFPNYSSELNVNALLLGDSALYLCASSTENPGLGTDTQYFGPGTRLTVL.

This clonotype was seen more than once but under ten times. The rearrangement links TRBV28 to TRBJ2-7; the match to TRBD2 covers 8 bases. The V segment lost 7 bases and the J segment 7 bases; nucleotides outside the gene matches: 12. The germline V gene has CDR1 MDHEN and CDR2 SYDVKM. This CDR3 region has 14 residues. CDR3 DNA: TGTGCCAGCAACCGACCAGCGGGAGTTAGAGAGCAGTACTTC. Residues: CASNRPAGVREQYF.

This clonotype was seen more than once but under ten times. This chain uses TRBV28 with TRBJ2-3; TRBD1 is a possible D gene (5 bases). This CDR3 comprises 15 residues. Between the trimmed V and J ends, which lost 3 bases and 0 bases, there was a span of 10 bases. Germline CDR1 and CDR2: MDHEN and SYDVKM. CDR3 DNA: TGTGCCAGCAGTTTGTTGACAGCTAGCACAGATACGCAGTATTTT. Translated, it gives CASSLLTASTDTQYF.

The chain has TRBV4-3 and TRBJ2-1; D may be TRBD2 (5 bases). The V end lost 4 bases, the J end lost 8 bases, and 24 bases lay between the germline ends. Looked up from germline, CDR1 is LGHNA and CDR2 is YSLEER. There are 17 residues in the CDR3. This chain's CDR3 is CASSPPAAAKNLHEQFF. In DNA, the CDR3 is TGCGCCAGCAGCCCGCCAGCGGCGGCTAAGAACCTCCATGAGCAGTTCTTC.

This clonotype was seen many times. The chain joins TRBV19 to TRBJ2-4; 14 bases line up with TRBD2. The junction had 6 bases not matched to a gene; V was cut back by 6 bases and J by 8 bases. This CDR3 is 15 amino acids long. Germline V gene lookup returns CDR1 LNHDA and CDR2 SQIVND (reference sequence). The CDR3 is CASSLGTSGSYIQYF. Here the CDR3 DNA reads TGTGCCAGTAGCCTCGGGACTAGCGGGAGTTACATTCAGTACTTC.

As regards this clonotype: A much larger clonotype is one base distant, so this may be a read error. The chain links TRBV5-3 to TRBJ2-1, with 14 positions matching TRBD2. Being an ORF, TRBV5-3 has a function that is uncertain. This CDR3 contains 15 residues. The ends lost 8 bases at V and 10 bases at J; junction bases unmatched: 11. CDR3 residues: CASRHLGLAGVEQFF. DNA of the CDR3: TGTGCCAGCAGACACCTGGGACTAGCGGGAGTGGAGCAGTTCTTC.

This clonotype showed up just a few times. The V gene is TRBV11-2, the J gene TRBJ2-4, with TRBD2 as a possible D gene (6 bases). V lost 6 bases and J lost 1, with 25 bases in between. Germline-derived CDR1 and CDR2 are SGHAT and FQNNGV. This CDR3 is 19 amino acids long. DNA for the CDR3: TGTGCCAGCAGACTAGGTATCCCCCTCCTCCGGGAGGCCAAAAACATTCAGTACTTC. It codes for CASRLGIPLLREAKNIQYF.

This clonotype was seen just once. The rearrangement links TRBV12-3 or TRBV12-4 to TRBJ1-1, with D uncertain. There are 12 residues in the CDR3. V shed 7 bases and J shed 4 bases, with 10 bases lying between them. The CDR3 DNA reads TGTGCCAGCACTCTCCGGGCCACTGAAGCTTTCTTT. Amino acids: CASTLRATEAFF.

This clonotype has just a few counts. The CDR3: CASGPGTHSYEQYF. CDR3 sequence (DNA): TGTGCCAGCGGACCCGGGACACACTCCTACGAGCAGTACTTC. This chain uses TRBV27 with TRBJ2-7, with D perhaps TRBD1 (6 bases). Trimming removed 8 bases from V and 0 bases from J, with 14 bases in between. CDR1 MNHEY and CDR2 SMNVEV come from the germline V gene (reference sequence). The CDR3 spans 14 residues.

This clonotype was seen a few times. The chain carries TRBV28 and TRBJ1-1, with D possibly TRBD1 on 6 matching bases. V lost 7 bases and J 1 base, leaving 16 bases between the germline ends. Per the germline V gene, CDR1 is MDHEN and CDR2 is SYDVKM. This CDR3 has 15 amino acids. DNA for the CDR3: TGTGCCAGCAAACAGGGAGGGATAGGGAACACTGAAGCTTTCTTT. This translates into CASKQGGIGNTEAFF.

This clonotype was detected many times. The chain employs TRBV6-2 or TRBV6-3 and TRBJ2-5; 7 bases map to TRBD2. The V and J ends lost 4 bases and 4 bases, in that order; junction bases with no gene match: 12. The CDR3 is made up of 16 amino acids. The germline gives CDR1 MNHEY, CDR2 SVGEGT. CDR3 sequence reads: CASSSLGRGLGETQYF. CDR3 sequence (DNA): TGTGCCAGCAGTTCCCTAGGGAGAGGACTAGGAGAGACCCAGTACTTC.

This clonotype has a count of ten or more. The gene calls are TRBV4-3 and TRBJ2-7; 8 bases align to TRBD1. V was pared by 0 bases and J by 3 bases, with 10 bases of the junction left unmatched. The CDR3 contains 17 residues. Germline CDR1 LGHNA, CDR2 YSLEER. The CDR3 region has the DNA TGCGCCAGCAGCCAAGAAAATGTGGGACAGGACCTCTACGAGCAGTACTTC. This codes for CASSQENVGQDLYEQYF.

There are a few counts of this clonotype. The chain has TRBV7-9 and TRBJ1-1; no definite D call. This CDR3 has 11 amino acids. V dropped 10 bases and J dropped 11 bases, with 17 bases sitting between them. Germline V lookup: CDR1 SEHNR, CDR2 FQNEAQ (reference sequence). The chain's CDR3 is CATYLLGRAFF. The CDR3 DNA reads TGTGCCACCTACCTCCTCGGGCGGGCTTTCTTT.

This clonotype has a count of ten or more. The CDR3 loop reads CASSPSGGSYEQYF. The CDR3 region has the DNA TGTGCCAGCTCCCCTAGCGGGGGGTCTTACGAGCAGTACTTC. The chain combines TRBV12-3 or TRBV12-4 with TRBJ2-7, with TRBD2 identical over 11 bases. The length of the CDR3 is 14 residues. Trimming removed 8 bases from V and 4 bases from J; junction bases left unmatched: 7.

The V call is TRBV6-6, the J call TRBJ1-3; no firm D call. Trimming removed 2 bases from V and 0 bases from J, with 5 bases in between. The CDR3 is 14 amino acids. CDR1 and CDR2 (germline): MNHNY, SVGAGI (reference sequence). The CDR3 DNA is TGTGCCAGCAGTTACGTAATCTCTGGAAACACCATATATTTT. This gives the protein CASSYVISGNTIYF.

This clonotype was found a few times. The genes are TRBV7-3 and TRBJ1-4, with a weak D call TRBD1 (5 bases). Germline assignment: CDR1 SGHTA and CDR2 FQGTGA. The V end lost 1 base, the J end lost 3 bases, and 9 bases lay between the germline ends. The length of the CDR3 is 15 residues. In DNA, the CDR3 is TGTGCCAGCAGCTTAAGTCAGGGACCTAATGAAAAACTGTTTTTT. This encodes CASSLSQGPNEKLFF.

This chain uses TRBV18 with TRBJ1-1; 7 bases line up with TRBD1. The germline V gene has CDR1 KGHSH and CDR2 LQKENI. V shed 3 bases, J shed 3 bases, and the junction held 7 bases outside the gene matches. The CDR3 totals 15 residues. CDR3 loop: CASSPRTGQYTEAFF. The DNA for the CDR3 is TGTGCCAGCTCACCCCGGACAGGACAGTACACTGAAGCTTTCTTT.